These 22 T cell receptor beta chains were sequenced from one sample in a study of blood T cell repertoires in COVID-19. Measured with immunoSEQ multiplex PCR; TCRdb has only the in-frame clones, and not every one. The top ten hold about 3.6% of the sample, which has 200,000 to 250,000 clones, roughly 84% seen once. Sequenced: peripheral blood. Receptors were obtained from a woman older than 75 with acute or convalescent COVID-19.

This chain joins TRBV7-9 and TRBJ1-6, with no clear D. The germline V gene encodes CDR1 SEHNR and CDR2 FQNEAQ (reference sequence). The CDR3 spans 13 residues. The V end was cut by 10 bases, the J end by 6 bases, with 13 bases between. In DNA form, the CDR3 reads TGTGCCACGGGGTTTGGGGTTAATTCACCCCTCCACTTT. Encoded protein: CATGFGVNSPLHF. The variable domain in full, with the rest retrieved from reference TRBV7-9 and TRBJ1-6, is DTGVSQNPRHKITKRGQNVTFRCDPISEHNRLYWYRQTLGQGPEFLTYFQNEAQLEKSRLLSDRFSAERPKGSFSTLEIQRTEQGDSAMYLCATGFGVNSPLHFGNGTRLTVT.

The chain employs TRBV30 and TRBJ1-2; D uncertain. CDR3 length equals 13 residues. Germline V gene lookup returns CDR1 GTSNPN and CDR2 SVGIG (reference sequence). V dropped 2 bases and J dropped 2 bases, with 9 bases sitting between them. The CDR3 reads CAWSRSQNYGYTF. CDR3 nucleotides: TGTGCCTGGAGTAGGAGTCAGAACTATGGCTACACCTTC.

The V gene is TRBV28, the J gene TRBJ2-1, with TRBD2 as a possible D gene (5 bases). The germline CDR1 and CDR2 sequences are MDHEN and SYDVKM. V gave up 8 bases and J gave up 5 bases, with 13 bases separating them. The length of the CDR3 is 13 residues. The CDR3 loop is CASRPSGNNEQFF. The DNA for the CDR3 is TGTGCCAGCCGTCCCTCGGGGAACAATGAGCAGTTCTTC.

The J gene is TRBJ1-1, the V gene TRBV2; a possible D gene is TRBD1 (6 bases). This CDR3 has 15 residues. Germline loops: CDR1 SNHLY, CDR2 FYNNEI. V was clipped by 6 bases and J by 0 bases, with 14 bases between them. CDR3 bases: TGTGCCAGCAGAGTGGACAGAGTTATGAACACTGAAGCTTTCTTT. Its protein is CASRVDRVMNTEAFF.

The V call is TRBV12-3 or TRBV12-4, the J call TRBJ1-1; D call uncertain. This CDR3 spans 12 amino acids. The V gene lost 5 bases and the J gene lost 3 bases, with 7 bases spanning the gap. CDR3 nucleotide sequence: TGTGCCAGCAGTCGAGCTTACACTGAAGCTTTCTTT. Amino acid sequence: CASSRAYTEAFF.

This clone was counted a single time. The gene calls are TRBV4-1 and TRBJ1-5, with D possibly matching TRBD1 (5 bases). Trimming pared 1 base from V and 5 bases from J, leaving 12 bases between. This CDR3 is built from 15 residues. Germline assignment: CDR1 MGHRA and CDR2 YSYEKL. This chain's CDR3 is CASSQVGANYQPQHF. Here the CDR3 DNA reads TGCGCCAGCAGCCAAGTTGGGGCCAATTATCAGCCCCAGCATTTT.

This rearrangement joins TRBV3-1 (or the pseudogene TRBV3-2) to TRBJ1-2; 7 bases are a match to TRBD1. This CDR3 spans 15 amino acids. Germline V CDR1 and CDR2: LGHDT, YNNKEL (reference sequence). The V segment lost 4 bases and the J segment 4 bases; nucleotides outside the gene matches: 9. CDR3 amino acids: CASSRSRGSGYGYTF. In DNA, the CDR3 is TGTGCCAGCAGCCGCTCCAGGGGGTCGGGCTATGGCTACACCTTC.

J is TRBJ1-1 and V is TRBV28; 7 bases line up with TRBD1. CDR1 and CDR2 (germline): MDHEN, SYDVKM. CDR3 length equals 14 residues. V trimming: 6 bases; J trimming: 4 bases; junction bases outside the gene matches: 8. CDR3 residues: CASRQTGRVTEAFF. The CDR3 DNA is TGTGCCAGCAGACAGACAGGGAGAGTCACTGAAGCTTTCTTT.

The CDR3 DNA reads TGTGCCAGCAGTTTTCGGGGGTTTAGCTCTGGGGCCAACGTCCTGACTTTC. The encoded protein is CASSFRGFSSGANVLTF. The chain recombines TRBV28 with TRBJ2-6; D may be TRBD2 (6 bases). Germline CDR1 and CDR2: MDHEN and SYDVKM. The V and J ends lost 3 bases and 0 bases respectively, with 12 bases between them. The CDR3 spans 17 residues.

The CDR3 sequence: CASSPVGGPYNEQFF. In nucleotides, the CDR3 is TGTGCCAGCAGTCCCGTCGGGGGGCCCTACAATGAGCAGTTCTTC. The chain recombines TRBV6-2 or TRBV6-3 with TRBJ2-1; tentatively, D is TRBD2 (7 bases). CDR1 MNHEY and CDR2 SVGEGT come from the germline V gene. The CDR3 is 15 amino acids. The V end lost 5 bases, the J end lost 2 bases, and 13 bases lay between the germline ends.

The chain has TRBV7-3 and TRBJ1-5; no definite D call. The V gene lost 5 bases and the J gene lost 4 bases, with 18 bases spanning the gap. The CDR3 spans 16 residues. From germline, CDR1 is SGHTA and CDR2 FQGTGA. The CDR3, as DNA: TGTGCCAGCAGCGAAAACGCACTATGGCTTAATCAGCCCCAGCATTTT. This encodes CASSENALWLNQPQHF.

The chain uses TRBV19 and TRBJ1-5; 9 nucleotides match TRBD1. Germline CDR1 and CDR2: LNHDA and SQIVND (reference sequence). The CDR3 runs to 15 residues. V lost 1 base and J lost 4; bases outside the gene matches: 2. The CDR3 here is CASSIGTGANQPQHF. The CDR3 DNA reads as TGTGCCAGTAGTATAGGGACAGGGGCAAATCAGCCCCAGCATTTT.

This clone was seen only a few times. V and J are TRBV20-1 and TRBJ1-5, with D tentatively TRBD1 (6 bases). Trimming took off 3 bases at V and 0 bases at J, with 12 bases between the two ends. The CDR3 has 15 residues. The germline CDR1 and CDR2 sequences are DFQATT and SNEGSKA (reference sequence). CDR3 protein: CSASPTGFSNQPQHF. CDR3 bases: TGCAGTGCTAGTCCCACAGGGTTTAGCAATCAGCCCCAGCATTTT.

V gene TRBV6-5 combines with J gene TRBJ1-5; 11 bases map to TRBD1. V was clipped by 10 bases and J by 5 bases; unmatched bases: 4. CDR1 MNHEY and CDR2 SVGAGI come from the germline V gene. The CDR3 totals 13 residues. The CDR3 nucleotides are TGTGCCATCGAGGACAGGGGGCATCAGCCCCAGCATTTT. This translates into CAIEDRGHQPQHF.

The chain recombines TRBV6-5 with TRBJ2-7; D perhaps matches TRBD1 (6 bases). Trimming removed 5 bases at V and 0 bases at J, with 11 bases between. The germline V gene encodes CDR1 MNHEY and CDR2 SVGAGI. The CDR3 sequence is 14 residues long. CDR3 residues: CASSPRDISYEQYF. In nucleotides, the CDR3 is TGTGCCAGCAGTCCCCGGGACATCTCCTACGAGCAGTACTTC.

The chain recombines TRBV30 with TRBJ1-6; D is uncertain. This CDR3 comprises 15 residues. V was shortened by 2 bases and J by 0 bases, with 8 bases between the two germline ends. Germline values: CDR1 GTSNPN, CDR2 SVGIG (reference sequence). CDR3 loop: CAWSRYSSYNSPLHF. The CDR3 coding sequence is TGTGCCTGGAGTAGGTACAGCTCCTATAATTCACCCCTCCACTTT.

J is TRBJ1-1 and V is TRBV7-2; 8 positions agree with TRBD1. The CDR3 is 12 amino acids. Germline assignment: CDR1 SGHTA and CDR2 FQGNSA. J was trimmed by 7 bases and V by 6 bases; bases with no gene match: 4. The CDR3 nucleotides are TGTGCCAGCAGGGACAGGGTGAGTGAAGCTTTCTTT. Protein product: CASRDRVSEAFF.

This chain connects TRBV5-4 to TRBJ1-2; perhaps TRBD1 as D (6 bases). Trimming stripped 4 bases from V and 8 bases from J, with 18 bases between. This CDR3 has 14 amino acids. Germline V gene data show CDR1 as SGHNT and CDR2 as YYREEE (reference sequence). CDR3 DNA sequence: TGTGCCAGCAGCGATGACAGGACCGTCAGGGGCTACACCTTC. It translates to CASSDDRTVRGYTF.

V is TRBV5-8 and J is TRBJ2-1; maybe TRBD1 (5 bases). Germline V gene data show CDR1 as SGHTS and CDR2 as YDEGEE. Trimming took 5 bases from V and 12 from J, leaving 18 bases between them. CDR3 length: 13 amino acids. This CDR3 is CASRFTSGWTQFF. The CDR3 DNA reads as TGTGCCAGCAGGTTTACTTCAGGGTGGACGCAGTTCTTC.

The CDR3 reads CSAEGQGNTEAFF. In DNA form, the CDR3 reads TGCAGCGCTGAGGGCCAAGGTAACACTGAAGCTTTCTTT. The gene calls are TRBV29-1 and TRBJ1-1; D remains ambiguous. Trimming pared 7 bases from V and 2 bases from J, leaving 14 bases between. This CDR3 has 13 amino acids. CDR1 is SQVTM, CDR2 ANQGSEA, per germline. The full variable domain, rest sourced from reference TRBV29-1 and TRBJ1-1, is SAVISQKPSRDICQRGTSLTIQCQVDSQVTMMFWYRQQPGQSLTLIATANQGSEATYESGFVIDKFPISRPNLTFSTLTVSNMSPEDSSIYLCSAEGQGNTEAFFGQGTRLTVV.

J is TRBJ2-7 and V is TRBV7-2, with D uncertain. V was shortened by 7 bases and J by 4 bases, with 17 bases between the two germline ends. Germline V lookup: CDR1 SGHTA, CDR2 FQGNSA. This CDR3 comprises 14 residues. The CDR3 region is CASKAAVASYEQYF. As DNA, the CDR3 is TGTGCCAGCAAAGCCGCGGTAGCTAGTTACGAGCAGTACTTC.

This rearrangement joins TRBV7-9 to TRBJ1-4; TRBD1 might be the D (6 bases). The CDR3 has 13 amino acids. Trimming pared 7 bases from V and 6 bases from J, leaving 12 bases between. Germline V gene sequence: CDR1 SEHNR, CDR2 FQNEAQ (reference sequence). The CDR3: CASNFGGHEKLFF. CDR3 DNA: TGTGCCAGCAACTTTGGGGGCCATGAAAAACTGTTTTTT.